This is a list of T cell receptor beta chains from one sample in a study of regulatory T cells in long-lasting Graves disease. TCRdb analysed the multiplex PCR reads with MiXCR anew, one entry per CDR3 protein. The table lists about 400,000 distinct CDR3 sequences, over 14% of them singletons, with about 7.8% in the top ten. Separately, the same data were catalogued under a study of T cells in Graves' hyperthyroidism and ophthalmopathy.

This material consisted of peripheral blood mononuclear cells (PBMCs), taken at new diagnosis, from a patient treated with antithyroid drugs. These receptors all stem from a woman between 35 and 50 years old with Graves disease. Both conserved end residues are part of each CDR3. Each record gives: J gene, D gene, V gene, clone size, CDR3 protein, CDR3 DNA. The D gene is left open where the match is weak. Some rows have no size entry. The others give once, few or many, or a class for an expanded clone.

>TRBJ1-4|.|TRBV5-1|many
CASSFLGANEKLFF
TGCGCCAGCAGCTTTCTCGGGGCTAATGAAAAACTGTTTTTT
>TRBJ2-3|.|TRBV9|many
CASSVELGSTQYF
TGTGCCAGCAGCGTAGAACTTGGTAGTACGCAGTATTTT
>TRBJ2-1|.|TRBV4-3|few
CASSHTDNEQFF
TGCGCCAGCAGCCATACGGACAATGAGCAGTTCTTC
>TRBJ2-3|.|TRBV7-9|many
CASSSGTNNPTDTQYF
TGTGCCAGCAGCTCCGGGACAAATAACCCCACAGATACGCAGTATTTT
>TRBJ2-7|.|TRBV5-5|few
CASSSHITEYEQYF
TGTGCCAGCAGCTCGCACATTACAGAGTACGAGCAGTACTTC
>TRBJ1-2|TRBD1|TRBV20-1|.
CSATGQTNYGYTF
TGCAGTGCTACGGGACAGACCAACTATGGCTACACCTTC
>TRBJ2-1|TRBD2|TRBV7-6|many
CASSLRLAGGEQFF
TGTGCCAGCAGCTTGCGACTAGCCGGTGGTGAGCAGTTCTTC
>TRBJ2-1|TRBD2|TRBV28|many
CASSSGLAGYNEQFF
TGTGCCAGCAGCTCGGGACTAGCGGGGTACAATGAGCAGTTCTTC
>TRBJ2-1|TRBD2|TRBV27|few
CASSSRLAGDVRYEQFF
TGTGCCAGCAGTTCGAGACTAGCGGGAGACGTGCGTTATGAGCAGTTCTTC
>TRBJ2-7|TRBD2|TRBV6-5|many
CASSYSASGTYEQYF
TGTGCCAGCAGTTACTCGGCTAGCGGTACCTACGAGCAGTACTTC
>TRBJ2-1|.|TRBV18|many
CASSTFGTPNNEQFF
TGTGCCAGCTCAACTTTCGGGACTCCAAACAATGAGCAGTTCTTC
>TRBJ2-3|.|TRBV11-2|many
CASSLDQGAELDTQYF
TGTGCCAGCAGCTTAGATCAGGGCGCCGAGCTAGATACGCAGTATTTT
>TRBJ2-1|.|TRBV11-3|few
CASSLTPYYEQFF
TGTGCCAGCAGCTTAACCCCTTACTATGAGCAGTTCTTC
>TRBJ2-2|.|TRBV20-1|many
CSAGKGDRNTGELFF
TGCAGTGCCGGAAAGGGGGATAGGAACACCGGGGAGCTGTTTTTT
>TRBJ2-5|TRBD2|TRBV5-1|many
CASSFSGRAPVFETQYF
TGCGCCAGCAGCTTTAGCGGGAGGGCCCCGGTTTTTGAGACCCAGTACTTC
>TRBJ2-7|.|TRBV7-8|many
CASSLGGRLSTYEQYF
TGTGCCAGCAGCTTAGGGGGCCGGCTTAGCACCTACGAGCAGTACTTC
>TRBJ1-5|TRBD1|TRBV28|few
CASSLDRVGGNQPQHF
TGTGCCAGCAGCCTTGACAGGGTCGGCGGCAATCAGCCCCAGCATTTT
>TRBJ2-7|.|TRBV11-2|.
CASSPRLLSYEQYF
TGTGCCAGCAGCCCTCGACTTCTCTCCTACGAGCAGTACTTC